Following are 11 T cell receptor beta chains from one sample sequenced in a study of OX40 agonist ivuxolimab in advanced cancers. Here immunoSEQ multiplex PCR was the method, and the copy in TCRdb shows in-frame clones only, minus some. The sample records some 100,000 clones, just over 85% being singletons. Material: CD4+ or CD8+ T cells sorted from blood, obtained in a trial of the OX40 agonist ivuxolimab. Source of these receptors: an adult with an advanced solid tumor such as melanoma, head and neck, liver or kidney cancer.

The rearrangement joins TRBV6-1 to TRBJ1-1; no clear D gene. The germline V gene has CDR1 MNHNS and CDR2 SASEGT. The CDR3 runs to 14 residues. Trimming took off 3 bases at V and 3 bases at J, with 11 bases between the two ends. CDR3 amino acids: CASSDTGGYTEAFF. In nucleotides, the CDR3 is TGTGCCAGCAGTGACACCGGCGGTTACACTGAAGCTTTCTTT.

The chain couples TRBV4-1 to TRBJ2-1; unclear D gene. CDR3 size: 13 residues. The germline V and J ends were trimmed by 0 bases and 5 bases, with 5 bases remaining between them. Looked up from germline, CDR1 is MGHRA and CDR2 is YSYEKL. CDR3 DNA: TGCGCCAGCAGCCAAGATCGGGACAATGAGCAGTTCTTC. Protein product: CASSQDRDNEQFF.

V is TRBV19 and J is TRBJ1-1; 8 nucleotides line up with TRBD1. V dropped 5 bases and J dropped 1; count of bases not matched to a gene: 3. The CDR3 covers 14 residues. The germline CDR1 and CDR2 sequences are LNHDA and SQIVND (reference sequence). CDR3 amino acids: CASSVDRGNTEAFF. The CDR3 DNA reads as TGTGCCAGTAGTGTTGACAGGGGGAACACTGAAGCTTTCTTT. The full variable domain, with the rest looked up from reference TRBV19 and TRBJ1-1, is DGGITQSPKYLFRKEGQNVTLSCEQNLNHDAMYWYRQDPGQGLRLIYYSQIVNDFQKGDIAEGYSVSREKKESFPLTVTSAQKNPTAFYLCASSVDRGNTEAFFGQGTRLTVV.

Here the CDR3 reads CASSLGSTNEKLFF. In nucleotides, the CDR3 is TGTGCCAGCAGTTTAGGTAGCACTAATGAAAAACTGTTTTTT. The rearrangement joins TRBV28 to TRBJ1-4; D unresolved. CDR1 MDHEN and CDR2 SYDVKM come from the germline V gene. V lost 2 bases to trimming and J lost 2 bases, with 6 bases between them. This CDR3 is 14 amino acids long.

J is TRBJ1-2 and V is TRBV5-1; TRBD1 matches at 7 bases. The V and J ends lost 0 bases and 2 bases, in that order; junction bases with no gene match: 1. Germline loops: CDR1 SGHRS, CDR2 YFSETQ. This CDR3 has 14 amino acids. The CDR3 spells CASSLDRGNYGYTF. Written as DNA, the CDR3 is TGCGCCAGCAGCTTGGACAGGGGAAACTATGGCTACACCTTC.

The chain couples TRBV11-3 to TRBJ2-5, with 9 bases aligning to TRBD2. Germline CDR1 and CDR2: SGHNT and YENEEA. J gave up 1 base and V 6 bases, and 3 bases lay outside the gene matches. The CDR3 has 14 residues. CDR3 bases: TGTGCCAGCAGATTTAGCGGGAGCCAAGAGACCCAGTACTTC. It encodes CASRFSGSQETQYF.

This chain links TRBV5-1 with TRBJ2-7; D might be TRBD2 (6 bases). V dropped 0 bases and J dropped 1 base, with 11 bases sitting between them. The CDR3 loop spans 15 amino acids. From germline, CDR1 is SGHRS and CDR2 YFSETQ. CDR3 nucleotides: TGCGCCAGCAGCTTGGTGGCCGGGAGTTCCTACGAGCAGTACTTC. Protein: CASSLVAGSSYEQYF.

V usage is TRBV6-5 and J usage is TRBJ1-2; D perhaps matches TRBD1 (6 bases). Trimming took off 6 bases at V and 4 bases at J, with 12 bases between the two ends. The germline gives CDR1 MNHEY, CDR2 SVGAGI. The CDR3 length is 13 residues. CDR3 amino acids: CASRWDIPYGYTF. The CDR3 DNA sequence: TGTGCCAGCAGGTGGGACATACCCTATGGCTACACCTTC.

The rearrangement uses TRBV5-1 and TRBJ1-1; TRBD1 matches at 12 bases. V shed 3 bases and J 7 bases; nucleotides not matched to a gene: 4. The germline V gene encodes CDR1 SGHRS and CDR2 YFSETQ. The CDR3 consists of 14 residues. CDR3 coding DNA: TGCGCCAGCAGCTCCGGGACAGGGGGCGATGAAGCTTTCTTT. Translated: CASSSGTGGDEAFF. The full variable domain, with the rest looked up from reference TRBV5-1 and TRBJ1-1, is KAGVTQTPRYLIKTRGQQVTLSCSPISGHRSVSWYQQTPGQGLQFLFEYFSETQRNKGNFPGRFSGRQFSNSRSEMNVSTLELGDSALYLCASSSGTGGDEAFFGQGTRLTVV.

About this clone: This CDR3 is also generated by other DNA sequences in the sample. This sequence joins TRBV20-1 and TRBJ2-1, with D uncertain. Germline V gene sequence: CDR1 DFQATT, CDR2 SNEGSKA (reference sequence). The CDR3 consists of 10 residues. Trimming took 2 bases from V and 8 from J, leaving 4 bases between them. CDR3 amino acids: CSARRDEQFF. The DNA for the CDR3 is TGCAGTGCTAGAAGGGATGAGCAGTTCTTC.

This clone was observed once. The chain joins TRBV2 to TRBJ2-6; perhaps TRBD2 as D (5 bases). The V end was cut by 3 bases, the J end by 2 bases, with 8 bases between. The CDR3 contains 15 residues. From germline, CDR1 is SNHLY and CDR2 FYNNEI. In nucleotides, the CDR3 is TGTGCCAGCAGTGACCGGGGTACTGGGGCCAACGTCCTGACTTTC. Translated, it gives CASSDRGTGANVLTF.